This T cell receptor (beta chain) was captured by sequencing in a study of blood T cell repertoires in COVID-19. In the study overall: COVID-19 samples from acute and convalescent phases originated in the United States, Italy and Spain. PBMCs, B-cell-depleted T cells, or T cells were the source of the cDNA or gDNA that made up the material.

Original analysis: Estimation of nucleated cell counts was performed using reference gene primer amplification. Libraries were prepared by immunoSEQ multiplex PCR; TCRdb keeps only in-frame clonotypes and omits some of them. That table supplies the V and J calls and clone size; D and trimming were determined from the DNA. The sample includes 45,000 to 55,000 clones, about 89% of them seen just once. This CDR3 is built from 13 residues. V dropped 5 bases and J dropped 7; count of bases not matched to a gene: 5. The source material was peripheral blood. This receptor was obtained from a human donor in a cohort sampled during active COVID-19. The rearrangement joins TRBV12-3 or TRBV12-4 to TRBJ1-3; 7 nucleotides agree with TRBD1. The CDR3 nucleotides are TGTGCCAGCAGTCCGCAGACAGGGAACACCATATATTTT. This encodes CASSPQTGNTIYF.